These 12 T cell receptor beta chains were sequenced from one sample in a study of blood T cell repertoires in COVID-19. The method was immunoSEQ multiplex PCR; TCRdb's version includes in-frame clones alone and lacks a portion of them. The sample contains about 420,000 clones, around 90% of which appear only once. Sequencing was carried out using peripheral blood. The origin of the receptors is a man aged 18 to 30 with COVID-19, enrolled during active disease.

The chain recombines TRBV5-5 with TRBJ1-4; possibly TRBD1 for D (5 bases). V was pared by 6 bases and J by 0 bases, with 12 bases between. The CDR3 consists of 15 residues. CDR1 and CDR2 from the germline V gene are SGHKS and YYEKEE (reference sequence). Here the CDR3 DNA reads TGTGCCAGCAAGCAGACAGCTTCAACTAATGAAAAACTGTTTTTT. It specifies CASKQTASTNEKLFF. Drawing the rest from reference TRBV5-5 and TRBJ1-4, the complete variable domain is DAGVTQSPTHLIKTRGQQVTLRCSPISGHKSVSWYQQVLGQGPQFIFQYYEKEERGRGNFPDRFSARQFPNYSSELNVNALLLGDSALYLCASKQTASTNEKLFFGSGTQLSVL.

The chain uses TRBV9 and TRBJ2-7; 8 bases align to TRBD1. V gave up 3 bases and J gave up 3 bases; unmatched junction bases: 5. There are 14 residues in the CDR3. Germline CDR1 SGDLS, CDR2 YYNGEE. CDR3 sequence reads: CASSDRQGSYEQYF. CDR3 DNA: TGTGCCAGCAGCGACAGACAGGGGAGCTACGAGCAGTACTTC. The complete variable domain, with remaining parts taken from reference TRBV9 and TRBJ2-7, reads DSGVTQTPKHLITATGQRVTLRCSPRSGDLSVYWYQQSLDQGLQFLIQYYNGEERAKGNILERFSAQQFPDLHSELNLSSLELGDSALYFCASSDRQGSYEQYFGPGTRLTVT.

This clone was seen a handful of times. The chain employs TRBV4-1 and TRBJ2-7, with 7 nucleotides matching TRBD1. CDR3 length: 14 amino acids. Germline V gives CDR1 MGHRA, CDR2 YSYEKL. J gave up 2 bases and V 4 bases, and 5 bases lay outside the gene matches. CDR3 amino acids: CASSLGDSTYEQYF. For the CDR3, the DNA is TGCGCCAGCAGCCTCGGGGACAGTACCTACGAGCAGTACTTC.

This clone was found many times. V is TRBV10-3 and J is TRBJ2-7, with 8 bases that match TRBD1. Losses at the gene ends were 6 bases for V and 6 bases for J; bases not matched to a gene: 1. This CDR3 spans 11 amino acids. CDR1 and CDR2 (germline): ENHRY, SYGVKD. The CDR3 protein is CAISTGGEQYF. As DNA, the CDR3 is TGTGCCATCAGCACAGGGGGCGAGCAGTACTTC.

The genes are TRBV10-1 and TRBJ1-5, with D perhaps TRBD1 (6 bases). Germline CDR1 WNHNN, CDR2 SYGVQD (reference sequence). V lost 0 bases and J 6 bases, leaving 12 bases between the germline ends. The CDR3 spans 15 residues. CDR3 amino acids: CASSESAGAPQPQHF. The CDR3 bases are TGCGCCAGCAGTGAGTCGGCAGGGGCACCTCAGCCCCAGCATTTT.

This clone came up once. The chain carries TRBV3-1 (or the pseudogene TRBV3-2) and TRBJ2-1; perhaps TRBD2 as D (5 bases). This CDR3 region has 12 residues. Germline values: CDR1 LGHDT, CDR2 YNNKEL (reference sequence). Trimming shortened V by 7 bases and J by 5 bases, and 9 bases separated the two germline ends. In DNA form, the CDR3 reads TGTGCCAGCACCGGGAAAGACAATGAGCAGTTCTTC. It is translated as CASTGKDNEQFF.

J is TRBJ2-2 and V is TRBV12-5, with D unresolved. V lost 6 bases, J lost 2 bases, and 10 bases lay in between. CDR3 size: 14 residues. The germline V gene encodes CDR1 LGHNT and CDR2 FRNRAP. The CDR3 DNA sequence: TGTGCTAGTGGGTACCGGTTAAACACCGGGGAGCTGTTTTTT. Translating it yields CASGYRLNTGELFF.

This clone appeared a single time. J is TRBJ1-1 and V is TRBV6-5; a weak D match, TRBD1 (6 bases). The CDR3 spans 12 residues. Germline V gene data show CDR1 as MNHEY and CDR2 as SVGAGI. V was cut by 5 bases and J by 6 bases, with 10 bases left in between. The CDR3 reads CASSIYRAEAFF. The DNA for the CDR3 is TGTGCCAGCAGTATTTACAGGGCTGAAGCTTTCTTT.

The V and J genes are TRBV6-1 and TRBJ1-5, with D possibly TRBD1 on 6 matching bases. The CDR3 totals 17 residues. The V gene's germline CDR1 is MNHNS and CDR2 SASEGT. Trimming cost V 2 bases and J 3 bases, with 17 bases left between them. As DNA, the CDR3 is TGTGCCAGCAGTGAAAGGGGGGGGAGAGGGGTCAATCAGCCCCAGCATTTT. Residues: CASSERGGRGVNQPQHF.

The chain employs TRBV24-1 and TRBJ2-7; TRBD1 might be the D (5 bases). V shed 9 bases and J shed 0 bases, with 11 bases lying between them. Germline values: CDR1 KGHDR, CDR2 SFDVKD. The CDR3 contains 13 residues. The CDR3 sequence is CATDMGPSYEQYF. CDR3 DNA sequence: TGTGCCACCGACATGGGGCCCTCCTACGAGCAGTACTTC.

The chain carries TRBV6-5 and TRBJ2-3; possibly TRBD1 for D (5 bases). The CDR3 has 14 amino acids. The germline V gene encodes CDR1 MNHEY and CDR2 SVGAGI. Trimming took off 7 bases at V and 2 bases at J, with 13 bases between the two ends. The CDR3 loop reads CASIYRQITDTQYF. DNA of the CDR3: TGTGCCAGCATTTATAGACAGATCACAGATACGCAGTATTTT.

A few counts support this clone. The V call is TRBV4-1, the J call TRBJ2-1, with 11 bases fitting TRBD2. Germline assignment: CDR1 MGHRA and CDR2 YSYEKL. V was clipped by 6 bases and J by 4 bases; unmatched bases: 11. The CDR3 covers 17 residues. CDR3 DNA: TGCGCCAGCAGTCAACCTTTAGCGGGAGGGCGATACAATGAGCAGTTCTTC. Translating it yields CASSQPLAGGRYNEQFF.